The source of this TCR beta chain is a study of post-analysis software for immune sequencing data. The germline V gene encodes CDR1 SQVTM and CDR2 ANQGSEA. After removal of 5 bases from V and 3 bases from J, the junction contained 2 bases not matched to a gene. The CDR3 totals 12 residues. Libraries were made from TCR beta cDNA, and they carried unique molecular identifiers. TCRdb ran MiXCR on the PCR reads and lists one entry per CDR3 protein. The sample shows some 160,000 distinct CDR3 sequences, roughly 35% of them seen only once. This clonotype was obtained from a girl between 5 and 17 years old with multiple sclerosis. Material: blood, obtained after autologous hematopoietic stem cell transplantation. This chain uses TRBV29-1 with TRBJ1-2, with 8 bases that match TRBD1. CDR3 loop: CSVQQGDYGYTF. CDR3 coding DNA: TGCAGCGTTCAACAGGGGGACTATGGCTACACCTTC.